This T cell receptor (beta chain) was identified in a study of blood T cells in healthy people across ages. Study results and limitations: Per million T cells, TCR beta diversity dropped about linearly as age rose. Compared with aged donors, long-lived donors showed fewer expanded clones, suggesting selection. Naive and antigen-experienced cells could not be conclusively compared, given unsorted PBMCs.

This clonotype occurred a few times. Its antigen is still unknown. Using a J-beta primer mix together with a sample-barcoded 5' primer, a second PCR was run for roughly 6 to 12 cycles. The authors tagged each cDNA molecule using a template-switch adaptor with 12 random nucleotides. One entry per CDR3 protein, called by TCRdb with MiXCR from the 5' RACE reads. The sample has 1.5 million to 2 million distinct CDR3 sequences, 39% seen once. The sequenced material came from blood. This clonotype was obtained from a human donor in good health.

The CDR3 DNA reads TGCGCCAGCAGCTGGAGGGGACAGGCGGGTGAAAAACTGTTTTTT. Its protein is CASSWRGQAGEKLFF. The chain has TRBV5-1 and TRBJ1-4; TRBD1 matches 8 bases. V was clipped by 3 bases and J by 7 bases; unmatched bases: 8. CDR1 and CDR2 from the germline V gene are SGHRS and YFSETQ. There are 15 residues in the CDR3.